This T cell receptor beta chain was captured by sequencing in a study of OX40 agonist ivuxolimab in advanced cancers. General notes on the study: Ivuxolimab, which targeted the costimulatory receptor OX40 (CD134), was an agonistic, fully human IgG2 monoclonal antibody. Prior anti-PD-1, anti-PD-L1 or anti-CTLA-4 therapy was permitted, and 40% of dose-escalation patients had received checkpoint inhibitors. Intravenous ivuxolimab was administered to patients every 2 weeks at six dose levels: 0.01, 0.1, 0.3, 1.5, 3 and 10 mg/kg. A male proportion of around 81% and a mean age of 60 years, ranging from 23 to 79, were recorded for the dose-escalation cohort. The paper covers the monotherapy dose-escalation part of the phase I ivuxolimab trial, which included N of about 50 patients. Among the roughly 50 dose-escalation patients, approximately 20 had hepatocellular carcinoma, roughly 15 melanoma, 9 renal cell carcinoma and 9 head and neck cancer. Partial responses were achieved by three dose-escalation patients, of whom one had hepatocellular carcinoma and two had cutaneous melanoma. The point of sequencing TCRbeta in the periphery was to test whether ivuxolimab changed TCR sequence diversity and drove clonal T-cell expansion. On the study overall, not on this receptor specifically: Low levels of normalized T-cell clonal expansion were also seen in some patients who did not respond. Which antigens the clonally expanded peripheral T cells were specific for was not determined. In the 0.1-3.0 mg/kg groups, partial responders were among the patients with the lowest normalized peripheral clonal expansion, particularly in CD8+ T cells. At doses from 0.1 to 3.0 mg/kg, clonal expansion was seen in both CD4+ and CD8+ blood T cells between baseline and week 6. After ivuxolimab, expanded clones were on average more numerous among CD8+ T cells than among CD4+ T cells.

The V end loses 7 bases and the J end loses 3 bases, and a stretch of 14 bases separates them. Per the germline V gene, SNHLY is the CDR1 and FYNNEI is the CDR2. The CDR3 numbers 14 residues from cysteine through phenylalanine. The DNA shown is the 42-base CDR3, in frame from base 1. The trial excluded patients who had a history of autoimmune disease or who were on systemic immunosuppression. Peripheral blood for TCR sequencing was collected from all dose cohorts at baseline, on cycle 4 day 1, and on cycle 7 day 1. Samples came from an open-label, multicenter, first-in-human phase I dose-escalation trial of ivuxolimab. Adults with locally advanced or metastatic head and neck squamous cell, hepatocellular, melanoma or renal cell carcinoma were enrolled in the trial. Before TCR sequencing, CD4+ and CD8+ T cells were separately sorted from peripheral blood. To sequence the TCRbeta CDR3 region, genomic DNA was isolated from the sorted cells. The immunoSEQ Assay was used to sequence the TCRbeta CDR3 regions. Not all clones reach the TCRdb copy of this immuneACCESS table, which keeps in-frame sequences only. Checked studies attribute under half of the gap to unresolved V genes and leave the rest unexplained. The sample includes tens of thousands of clones, with 80% to 95% observed a single time. Roughly 0.44% of the sample goes to the ten largest clones.

For this clone: The antigen this receptor binds is unknown. Base quality data are lacking; no much larger clone is found one base away.

The specimen comprised CD4+ or CD8+ T cells sorted from blood, sampled in a trial of the OX40 agonist ivuxolimab. This TCR derives from an adult with an advanced solid tumor such as melanoma, head and neck, liver or kidney cancer. Here the chain combines TRBV2 and TRBJ2-3, with the D gene possibly TRBD1 or TRBD2, each one fitting 6 bases. The DNA sequence reads TGTGCCAGCAATGTTCGAGGGGGGACAGATACGCAGTATTTT. This codes for CASNVRGGTDTQYF.